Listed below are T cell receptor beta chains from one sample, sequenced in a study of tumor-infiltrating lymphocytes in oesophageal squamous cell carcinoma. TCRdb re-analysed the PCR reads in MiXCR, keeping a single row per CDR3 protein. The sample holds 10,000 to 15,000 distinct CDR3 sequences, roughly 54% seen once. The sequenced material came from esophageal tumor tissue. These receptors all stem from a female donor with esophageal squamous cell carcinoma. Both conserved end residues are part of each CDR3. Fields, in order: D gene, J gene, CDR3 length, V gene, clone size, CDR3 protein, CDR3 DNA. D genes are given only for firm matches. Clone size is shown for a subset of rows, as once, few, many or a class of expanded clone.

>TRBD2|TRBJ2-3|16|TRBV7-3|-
CASSLLAGGGTDTQYF
TGTGCCAGCAGCTTATTGGCGGGAGGGGGCACAGATACGCAGTATTTT
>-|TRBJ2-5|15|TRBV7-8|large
CASSLSGGAGETQYF
TGTGCCAGCAGCTTATCAGGCGGGGCGGGAGAGACCCAGTACTTC
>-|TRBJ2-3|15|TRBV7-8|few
CASSLVTASTDTQYF
TGTGCCAGCAGCTTAGTTACAGCTAGCACAGATACGCAGTATTTT
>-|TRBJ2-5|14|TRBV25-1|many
CASSEFTTWETQYF
TGTGCCAGCAGTGAATTTACGACGTGGGAGACCCAGTACTTC
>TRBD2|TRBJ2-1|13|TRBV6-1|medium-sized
CASSGGADNEQFF
TGTGCCAGCTCCGGGGGGGCCGATAATGAGCAGTTCTTC
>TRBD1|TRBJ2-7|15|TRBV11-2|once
CASSFLTGGRNEQYF
TGTGCCAGCAGCTTCTTGACAGGGGGCAGGAACGAGCAGTACTTC
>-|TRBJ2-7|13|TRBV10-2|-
CASSGAMLHEQYF
TGCGCCAGCAGTGGGGCCATGTTGCACGAGCAGTACTTC
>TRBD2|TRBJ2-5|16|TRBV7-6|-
CASSLASGSGGGTQYF
TGTGCCAGCAGCTTAGCGAGCGGGAGCGGAGGGGGGACCCAGTACTTC
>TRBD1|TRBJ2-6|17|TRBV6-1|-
CASNRGTGGSGANVLTF
TGTGCCAGCAACCGGGGGACAGGGGGCTCTGGGGCCAACGTCCTGACTTTC
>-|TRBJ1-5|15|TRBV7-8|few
CASSLEDSSNQPQHF
TGTGCCAGCAGCTTAGAAGACAGTAGCAATCAGCCCCAGCATTTT
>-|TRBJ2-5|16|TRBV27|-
CASSPPAFQGRETQYF
TGTGCCAGCAGTCCCCCGGCCTTTCAGGGGAGAGAGACCCAGTACTTC
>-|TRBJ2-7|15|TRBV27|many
CASKLTTYGVREQYF
TGTGCCAGCAAACTCACCACCTATGGGGTGCGAGAGCAGTACTTC
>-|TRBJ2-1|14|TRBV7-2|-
CASSPWAVGGEQFF
TGTGCCAGCAGCCCCTGGGCGGTTGGTGGTGAGCAGTTCTTC
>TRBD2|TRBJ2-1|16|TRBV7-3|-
CASSPTGLAGDNEQFF
TGTGCCAGCAGCCCCACGGGACTAGCGGGAGATAATGAGCAGTTCTTC
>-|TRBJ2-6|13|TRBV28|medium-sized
CASVLSGANVLTF
TGTGCCTCGGTCCTCTCTGGGGCCAACGTCCTGACTTTC
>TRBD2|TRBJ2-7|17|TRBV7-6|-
CASSSGLAGEVGYEQYF
TGTGCCAGCAGCTCCGGACTAGCGGGAGAAGTGGGGTACGAGCAGTACTTC
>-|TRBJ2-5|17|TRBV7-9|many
CASSLATGRYGQETQYF
TGTGCCAGCAGCTTAGCGACAGGTCGTTATGGGCAAGAGACCCAGTACTTC
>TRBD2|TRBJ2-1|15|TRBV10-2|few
CASTTSGNRYNEQFF
TGCGCCAGCACTACAAGCGGGAATCGGTACAATGAGCAGTTCTTC
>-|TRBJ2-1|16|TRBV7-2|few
CASSPFPLCSYNEQFF
TGTGCCAGCAGCCCCTTCCCACTGTGCTCCTACAATGAGCAGTTCTTC
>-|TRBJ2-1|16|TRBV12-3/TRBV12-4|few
CASSFLTGSSYNEQFF
TGTGCCAGCAGTTTCCTCACAGGGAGCTCCTACAATGAGCAGTTCTTC
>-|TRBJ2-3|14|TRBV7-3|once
CASSFGHNADTQYF
TGTGCCAGCAGCTTCGGCCATAACGCAGATACGCAGTATTTT
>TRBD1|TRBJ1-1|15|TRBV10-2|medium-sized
CASSERGQGNNEAFF
TGCGCCAGCAGTGAAAGGGGACAGGGAAATAATGAAGCTTTCTTT
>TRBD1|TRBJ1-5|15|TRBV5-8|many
CASSQGQALYQPQHF
TGTGCCAGCAGCCAGGGACAGGCCCTATATCAGCCCCAGCATTTT
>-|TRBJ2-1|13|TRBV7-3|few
CASSLDPSLGQFF
TGTGCCAGCAGCTTAGACCCTAGCTTGGGGCAGTTCTTC